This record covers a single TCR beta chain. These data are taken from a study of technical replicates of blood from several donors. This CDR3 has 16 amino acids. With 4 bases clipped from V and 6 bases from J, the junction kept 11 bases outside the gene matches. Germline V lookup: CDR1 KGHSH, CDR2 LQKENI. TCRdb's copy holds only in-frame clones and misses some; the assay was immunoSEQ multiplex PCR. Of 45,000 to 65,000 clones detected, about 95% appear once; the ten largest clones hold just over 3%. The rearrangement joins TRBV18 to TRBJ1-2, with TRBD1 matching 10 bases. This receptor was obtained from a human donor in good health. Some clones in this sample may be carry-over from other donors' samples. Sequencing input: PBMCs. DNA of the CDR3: TGTGCCAGCTCACTACCGGGACGGACAGGGGGAGATGGCTACACCTTC. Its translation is CASSLPGRTGGDGYTF.